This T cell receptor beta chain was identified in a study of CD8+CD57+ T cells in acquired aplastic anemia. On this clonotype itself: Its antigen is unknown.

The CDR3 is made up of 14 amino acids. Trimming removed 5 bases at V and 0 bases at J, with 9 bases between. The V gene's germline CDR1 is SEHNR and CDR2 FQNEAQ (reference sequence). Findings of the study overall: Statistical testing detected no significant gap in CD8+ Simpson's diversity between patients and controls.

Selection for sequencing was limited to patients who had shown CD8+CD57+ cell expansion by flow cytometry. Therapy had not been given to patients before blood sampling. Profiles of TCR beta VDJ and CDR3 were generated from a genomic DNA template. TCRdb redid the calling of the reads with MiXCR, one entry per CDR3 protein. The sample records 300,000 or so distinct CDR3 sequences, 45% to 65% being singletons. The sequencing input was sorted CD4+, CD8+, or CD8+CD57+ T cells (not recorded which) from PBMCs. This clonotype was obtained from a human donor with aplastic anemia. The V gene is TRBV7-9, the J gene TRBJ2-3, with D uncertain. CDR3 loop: CASSAIQSTDTQYF. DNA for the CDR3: TGTGCCAGCAGCGCCATACAGAGCACAGATACGCAGTATTTT.